This T cell receptor (beta chain) was found in a study of regulatory T cells in long-lasting Graves disease. Whole-study results and caveats: Favored usage of TRBV28, TRBJ1-2 and TRBJ2-5 was recorded in persistent disease. Persistent Graves' cases showed lower TCR diversity than newly diagnosed cases. The persistent group shared around 2,700 public clonotypes, more than the 950 to 1,000 shared by new patients.

Details on this clonotype: No antigen is known for it.

The authors built TCR beta libraries using iRepertoire HTBI primers and Arm-PCR of CDR3 regions. TCRdb independently ran MiXCR on the multiplex PCR reads; one entry per CDR3 protein. The table has more than 650,000 distinct CDR3 sequences, 30% seen once; the top ten hold 40% to 55%. The CDR3 is 16 amino acids. V dropped 2 bases and J dropped 11 bases, with 22 bases sitting between them. The V gene's germline CDR1 is MNHNS and CDR2 SASEGT. Time point given: persistent/refractory GD, antithyroid drugs over 5 years with positive TRAb. PBMC-extracted RNA yielded the TCR library. The genes are TRBV6-1 and TRBJ2-1, with D uncertain. The specimen was peripheral blood mononuclear cells (PBMCs), collected when the disease was refractory, from a patient treated with antithyroid drugs. This clonotype originated in a female donor with Graves disease. CDR3 nucleotides: TGTGCCAGCAGTGAACACAAGGGCATGCTTGGGATGAAGCAGTTCTTC. Protein sequence: CASSEHKGMLGMKQFF.